The next 32 T cell receptor beta chains were all read from a single sample in a study of control samples from healthy donors and cancer patients (dated by TCRdb to 2018 to 2020). Library preparation was by the immunoSEQ multiplex PCR assay. Sourced from immuneACCESS, this table was stored by TCRdb with only in-frame sequences that have V and J called. A share of the clones is absent; for the studies checked, an unresolved V gene accounts for under half, and the remainder has no known explanation. The sample table shows about 120,000 clones, and approximately 88% are seen once. The ten largest clones take up 3.4% of the sample. Sequenced input: blood. These receptor sequences come from a man aged 35-49 years in good health.

The V and J genes are TRBV6-5 and TRBJ2-7, with 11 bases lining up with TRBD2. This CDR3 contains 14 residues. Germline loops: CDR1 MNHEY, CDR2 SVGAGI. The J segment lost 2 bases and the V segment lost 6 bases, leaving 3 bases of the junction unmatched. CDR3 sequence: CASRSSGGTYEQYF. The CDR3, as DNA: TGTGCCAGCAGATCTAGCGGGGGGACCTACGAGCAGTACTTC.

V is TRBV3-1 (or the pseudogene TRBV3-2) and J is TRBJ1-2; D not resolved. Trimming stripped 4 bases from V and 1 base from J, with 13 bases between. The V gene's germline CDR1 is LGHDT and CDR2 YNNKEL (reference sequence). The CDR3 contains 15 residues. Here the CDR3 reads CASSPPGPSNYGYTF. DNA of the CDR3: TGTGCCAGCAGCCCGCCGGGCCCCAGTAACTATGGCTACACCTTC.

This clone was observed a few times. The V and J genes are TRBV6-1 and TRBJ1-2; 7 bases map to TRBD1. CDR1 and CDR2 (germline): MNHNS, SASEGT. This CDR3 has 14 residues. With 0 bases clipped from V and 8 bases from J, the junction kept 6 bases outside the gene matches. CDR3 DNA: TGTGCCAGCAGTGAAGCTGGACAGGTGGGGGGCTACACCTTC. Its translation: CASSEAGQVGGYTF.

The chain joins TRBV5-4 to TRBJ2-7; 9 nucleotides line up with TRBD1. The germline gives CDR1 SGHNT, CDR2 YYREEE (reference sequence). CDR3 length: 15 residues. The J segment lost 4 bases and the V segment lost 2 bases, leaving 7 bases of the junction unmatched. The CDR3, as DNA: TGTGCCAGCAGCTTACGACAGGGGGATTTGTACGAGCAGTACTTC. Protein sequence: CASSLRQGDLYEQYF. Based on the CDR3 plus reference TRBV5-4 and TRBJ2-7, the full variable domain is ETGVTQSPTHLIKTRGQQVTLRCSSQSGHNTVSWYQQALGQGPQFIFQYYREEENGRGNFPPRFSGLQFPNYSSELNVNALELDDSALYLCASSLRQGDLYEQYFGPGTRLTVT.

This chain links TRBV20-1 with TRBJ2-7; D is uncertain. CDR1 is DFQATT, CDR2 SNEGSKA, per germline (reference sequence). The CDR3 is made up of 11 amino acids. Trimming removed 4 bases from V and 8 bases from J, with 12 bases in between. Here the CDR3 DNA reads TGCAGTGCTACAGACTGGTCTCAGCAGTACTTC. The encoded protein is CSATDWSQQYF.

For the CDR3, the DNA is TGCGCCAGCAGTGAGTGGACTAGCGGGGGTATCGGGGAGCTGTTTTTT. Amino acid sequence: CASSEWTSGGIGELFF. This sequence joins TRBV10-1 and TRBJ2-2, with 13 nucleotides matching TRBD2. This CDR3 is 16 amino acids long. Germline V gene lookup returns CDR1 WNHNN and CDR2 SYGVQD (reference sequence). With 1 base clipped from V and 7 bases from J, the junction kept 3 bases outside the gene matches.

This clone was observed a few times. The V and J genes are TRBV7-9 and TRBJ1-1; D is ambiguous. The CDR3 is 13 amino acids. Deletions cut 3 bases from V and 0 bases from J, with 5 bases between. Germline CDR1 and CDR2: SEHNR and FQNEAQ (reference sequence). CDR3 DNA sequence: TGTGCCAGCAGCTTTCGGATGAACACTGAAGCTTTCTTT. Translating it yields CASSFRMNTEAFF.

V usage is TRBV5-1 and J usage is TRBJ1-3; no reliable D call. V was clipped by 4 bases and J by 0 bases, with 11 bases between them. The germline V gene has CDR1 SGHRS and CDR2 YFSETQ. The CDR3 covers 15 residues. The CDR3 coding sequence is TGCGCCAGCAGCCTGGACGGACGCTCTGGAAACACCATATATTTT. Its translation: CASSLDGRSGNTIYF.

This chain links TRBV18 with TRBJ2-3; 7 bases fit TRBD1. The CDR3 is made up of 14 amino acids. The V and J ends lost 6 bases and 1 base, in that order; junction bases with no gene match: 4. Germline values: CDR1 KGHSH, CDR2 LQKENI. Here the CDR3 DNA reads TGTGCCAGCTCTCGTGACAGGGGCACAGATACGCAGTATTTT. It encodes CASSRDRGTDTQYF.

V usage is TRBV6-2 or TRBV6-3 and J usage is TRBJ2-3; TRBD1 matches at 7 bases. CDR1 is MNHEY and CDR2 is SVGEGT in the germline V gene. Trimming cost V 5 bases and J 4 bases; bases outside gene matches: 6. This CDR3 region has 14 residues. The CDR3 spells CASSTDRVSDTQYF. The CDR3, as DNA: TGTGCCAGCAGTACCGACAGGGTATCAGATACGCAGTATTTT.

The gene calls are TRBV12-5 and TRBJ2-3, with D possibly being TRBD1 (6 bases). From germline, CDR1 is LGHNT and CDR2 FRNRAP. The length of the CDR3 is 12 residues. V lost 8 bases, J lost 2 bases, and 8 bases lay in between. This CDR3 reads CASQGITDTQYF. CDR3 coding DNA: TGTGCTAGTCAGGGGATCACAGATACGCAGTATTTT.

This clone was seen a single time. The rearrangement joins TRBV27 to TRBJ1-1; TRBD1 matches at 7 bases. Germline lookup yields CDR1 MNHEY and CDR2 SMNVEV (reference sequence). This CDR3 is 14 amino acids long. Losses at the gene ends were 6 bases for V and 3 bases for J; bases not matched to a gene: 7. For the CDR3, the DNA is TGTGCCAGCAGGATCCGGGACAGACACACTGAAGCTTTCTTT. It translates to CASRIRDRHTEAFF.

The V gene is TRBV6-9, the J gene TRBJ1-2; possible D gene TRBD1, 6 bases. The V end was cut by 7 bases, the J end by 4 bases, with 13 bases between. The germline gives CDR1 MNHGY, CDR2 SVAAGI. There are 13 residues in the CDR3. CDR3: CASNEGGGYGYTF. The CDR3 DNA sequence: TGTGCCAGCAACGAGGGGGGCGGCTATGGCTACACCTTC.

The rearrangement joins TRBV3-1 (or the pseudogene TRBV3-2) to TRBJ1-2, with D perhaps matching TRBD1 (5 bases). The CDR3 has 15 residues. Germline CDR1 LGHDT, CDR2 YNNKEL (reference sequence). Trimming cost V 0 bases and J 8 bases, with 16 bases left between them. The CDR3 sequence: CASSQEHQGKGGYTF. CDR3 in DNA: TGTGCCAGCAGCCAAGAACATCAGGGTAAAGGCGGCTACACCTTC.

This chain links TRBV4-2 with TRBJ1-1; unclear D gene. Germline V gives CDR1 LGHNA, CDR2 YNFKEQ. V gave up 5 bases and J gave up 1 base, with 11 bases separating them. The CDR3 extends over 14 amino acids. CDR3 in DNA: TGTGCCAGCAGCTTCACCAGGTCGAACACTGAAGCTTTCTTT. This codes for CASSFTRSNTEAFF.

The J gene is TRBJ2-2, the V gene TRBV25-1; maybe TRBD1 (5 bases). CDR1 and CDR2 from the germline V gene are MGHDK and SYGVNS. V was clipped by 2 bases and J by 1 base, with 11 bases between them. The CDR3 runs 16 residues. The CDR3 DNA is TGTGCCAGCAGTGAAGTGGGGCTGGGGAACACCGGGGAGCTGTTTTTT. Its translation is CASSEVGLGNTGELFF.

This chain's CDR3 is CSVAQRSRVNEQFF. The CDR3 DNA is TGCAGCGTTGCCCAGCGGTCCAGGGTCAATGAGCAGTTCTTC. V and J are TRBV29-1 and TRBJ2-1; the D gene could be TRBD1 or TRBD2 (5 bases each). Germline-derived CDR1 and CDR2 are SQVTM and ANQGSEA. V lost 4 bases to trimming and J lost 6 bases, with 16 bases between them. The CDR3 is 14 residues long.

The chain has TRBV10-3 and TRBJ1-2, with a weak D call TRBD1 (6 bases). V lost 0 bases to trimming and J lost 4 bases, with 9 bases between them. The CDR3 runs to 14 residues. Germline CDR1 is ENHRY and CDR2 is SYGVKD. The CDR3 loop is CAISESAGAYGYTF. The CDR3 nucleotides read TGTGCCATCAGTGAGTCCGCAGGGGCCTATGGCTACACCTTC.

The CDR3 sequence: CASSIVGLAGYTF. In nucleotides, the CDR3 is TGTGCCAGTAGTATAGTTGGCCTCGCTGGCTACACCTTC. The chain has TRBV19 and TRBJ1-2; D ambiguous. CDR3 length: 13 residues. Trimming took off 1 base at V and 7 bases at J, with 10 bases between the two ends. Germline lookup yields CDR1 LNHDA and CDR2 SQIVND (reference sequence). Looking up the rest from reference TRBV19 and TRBJ1-2 gives the full variable domain: DGGITQSPKYLFRKEGQNVTLSCEQNLNHDAMYWYRQDPGQGLRLIYYSQIVNDFQKGDIAEGYSVSREKKESFPLTVTSAQKNPTAFYLCASSIVGLAGYTFGSGTRLTVV.

The chain recombines TRBV5-8 with TRBJ2-5; no firm D call. The CDR3 has 14 residues. Trimming pared 0 bases from V and 1 base from J, leaving 7 bases between. From germline, CDR1 is SGHTS and CDR2 YDEGEE. The CDR3 nucleotides read TGTGCCAGCAGCTTGGGACTTGGCCAAGAGACCCAGTACTTC. This gives the protein CASSLGLGQETQYF.

The table lists this clone with a few counts. V gene TRBV6-2 or TRBV6-3 combines with J gene TRBJ1-5; D possibly corresponds to TRBD1 (5 bases). V lost 5 bases to trimming and J lost 9 bases, with 14 bases between them. The CDR3 is made up of 13 amino acids. The germline V gene encodes CDR1 MNHEY and CDR2 SVGEGT. CDR3 sequence (DNA): TGTGCCAGCAGTACAGGTTACTTGGCGCCCCAGCATTTT. Its translation: CASSTGYLAPQHF.

The V call is TRBV7-2, the J call TRBJ2-3; D ambiguous. Germline CDR1 and CDR2: SGHTA and FQGNSA. Trimming cost V 5 bases and J 0 bases, with 3 bases left between them. The CDR3 extends over 12 amino acids. This chain's CDR3 is CASSPSTDTQYF. CDR3 DNA sequence: TGTGCCAGCAGCCCGAGCACAGATACGCAGTATTTT.

The genes are TRBV10-3 and TRBJ1-5; no clear D gene. Germline assignment: CDR1 ENHRY and CDR2 SYGVKD. The CDR3 sequence is 14 residues long. The V and J ends lost 4 bases and 3 bases respectively, with 10 bases between them. The CDR3 nucleotides read TGTGCCATCAGTGTAGGCCTACTCAATCAGCCCCAGCATTTT. Translating gives CAISVGLLNQPQHF.

This clone appeared a few times. The chain uses TRBV10-3 and TRBJ1-6; D gene unclear. The CDR3 loop spans 17 amino acids. From germline, CDR1 is ENHRY and CDR2 SYGVKD. V was clipped by 5 bases and J by 7 bases, with 21 bases between them. The CDR3 reads CAISPSSVTRPNSPLHF. CDR3 sequence (DNA): TGTGCCATCAGTCCTTCCAGCGTGACCCGGCCGAATTCACCCCTCCACTTT.

The chain has TRBV7-9 and TRBJ1-2; D is uncertain. The CDR3 contains 14 residues. CDR1 is SEHNR, CDR2 FQNEAQ, per germline (reference sequence). Trimming pared 7 bases from V and 7 bases from J, leaving 19 bases between. The CDR3 DNA is TGTGCCAGCACCTTTTTCAGGAGGGAGCCTGGCTACACCTTC. It translates to CASTFFRREPGYTF.

The chain joins TRBV11-3 to TRBJ2-2, with D unresolved. Germline assignment: CDR1 SGHNT and CDR2 YENEEA. The CDR3 has 11 amino acids. The V and J ends lost 4 bases and 11 bases respectively, with 8 bases between them. The CDR3, as DNA: TGTGCCAGCAGCTCGAAGGTAGAGCTGTTTTTT. Its translation is CASSSKVELFF.

This chain joins TRBV7-2 and TRBJ2-3; TRBD2 matches 12 bases. Germline loops: CDR1 SGHTA, CDR2 FQGNSA. CDR3 length equals 17 residues. J lost 0 bases, V lost 5 bases, and 6 bases had no gene match. In DNA form, the CDR3 reads TGTGCCAGCAGCCAGACTAGCGGGAGAGCTAGCACAGATACGCAGTATTTT. This gives the protein CASSQTSGRASTDTQYF.

In its sample, this clone was seen once. The J gene is TRBJ2-1, the V gene TRBV24-1, with TRBD1 as a possible D gene (5 bases). Trimming removed 6 bases at V and 1 base at J, with 9 bases between. The CDR3 has 14 amino acids. In germline, CDR1 is KGHDR, CDR2 SFDVKD. The CDR3 DNA sequence: TGTGCCACCAGTAGGGCAGGGTCCTACAATGAGCAGTTCTTC. Its translation is CATSRAGSYNEQFF.

This clone was observed a single time. V is TRBV24-1 and J is TRBJ1-2; 7 bases are a match to TRBD1. The germline V gene encodes CDR1 KGHDR and CDR2 SFDVKD. This CDR3 is built from 15 residues. V dropped 5 bases and J dropped 2; count of bases not matched to a gene: 7. The CDR3 loop is CATSGFTGANYGYTF. CDR3 DNA: TGTGCCACCAGTGGTTTCACAGGGGCCAACTATGGCTACACCTTC.

CDR3 in DNA: TGTGCCAGTAGAACAAGGGGTCAGCCCCAGCATTTT. Its translation is CASRTRGQPQHF. The V and J genes are TRBV19 and TRBJ1-5; possibly TRBD1 for D (5 bases). V was cut by 6 bases and J by 6 bases, with 9 bases left in between. Germline V CDR1 and CDR2: LNHDA, SQIVND (reference sequence). The CDR3 runs to 12 residues.

The rearrangement uses TRBV15 and TRBJ2-7, with D perhaps TRBD1 (6 bases). The CDR3 runs 15 residues. Germline-derived CDR1 and CDR2 are LNHNV and YYDKDF (reference sequence). The ends were cut back, 0 bases at V and 4 bases at J, with 13 bases in the middle. The CDR3 here is CATSREKGGAYEQYF. The CDR3 DNA reads TGTGCCACCAGCAGAGAAAAAGGGGGTGCGTACGAGCAGTACTTC. Supplemented by reference TRBV15 and TRBJ2-7, the full variable domain reads DAMVIQNPRYQVTQFGKPVTLSCSQTLNHNVMYWYQQKSSQAPKLLFHYYDKDFNNEADTPDNFQSRRPNTSFCFLDIRSPGLGDTAMYLCATSREKGGAYEQYFGPGTRLTVT.

The chain employs TRBV7-2 and TRBJ2-1; D is tentatively TRBD1 or TRBD2 (5 bases each). CDR1 is SGHTA, CDR2 FQGNSA, per germline. V lost 2 bases, J lost 8 bases, and 13 bases lay in between. CDR3 length: 14 residues. CDR3 in DNA: TGTGCCAGCAGCTTAATCCGGGTGGGGGATGAGCAGTTCTTC. It translates to CASSLIRVGDEQFF.